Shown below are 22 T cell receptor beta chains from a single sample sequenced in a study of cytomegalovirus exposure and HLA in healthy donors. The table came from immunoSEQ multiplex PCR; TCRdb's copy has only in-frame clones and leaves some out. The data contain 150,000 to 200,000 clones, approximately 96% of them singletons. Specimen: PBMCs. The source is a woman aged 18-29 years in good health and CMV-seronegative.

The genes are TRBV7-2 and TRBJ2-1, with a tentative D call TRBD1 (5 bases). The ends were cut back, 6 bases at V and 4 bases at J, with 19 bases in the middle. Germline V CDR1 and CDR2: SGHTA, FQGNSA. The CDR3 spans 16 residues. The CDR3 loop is CASRPLLGARYNEQFF. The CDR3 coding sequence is TGTGCCAGCAGACCCCTCCTTGGGGCGAGATACAATGAGCAGTTCTTC. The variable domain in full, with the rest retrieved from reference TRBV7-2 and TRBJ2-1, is GAGVSQSPSNKVTEKGKDVELRCDPISGHTALYWYRQSLGQGLEFLIYFQGNSAPDKSGLPSDRFSAERTGGSVSTLTIQRTQQEDSAVYLCASRPLLGARYNEQFFGPGTRLTVL.

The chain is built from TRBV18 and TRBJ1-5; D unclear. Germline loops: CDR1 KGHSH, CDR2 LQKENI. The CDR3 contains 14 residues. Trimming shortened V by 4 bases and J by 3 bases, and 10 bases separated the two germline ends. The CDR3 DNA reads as TGTGCCAGCTCACGTACAGACTACAATCAGCCCCAGCATTTT. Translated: CASSRTDYNQPQHF.

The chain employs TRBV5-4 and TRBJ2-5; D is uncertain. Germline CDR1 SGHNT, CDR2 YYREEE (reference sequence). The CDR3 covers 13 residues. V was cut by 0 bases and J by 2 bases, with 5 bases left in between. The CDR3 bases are TGTGCCAGCAGCTTGGCCCTACAAGAGACCCAGTACTTC. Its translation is CASSLALQETQYF.

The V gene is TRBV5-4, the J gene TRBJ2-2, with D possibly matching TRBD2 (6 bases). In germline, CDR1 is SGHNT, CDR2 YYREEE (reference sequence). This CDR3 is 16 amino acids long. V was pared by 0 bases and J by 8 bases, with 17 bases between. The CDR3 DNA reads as TGTGCCAGCAGCTTGGGGGCCCCTAGCGCTGGAGGGGAGCTGTTTTTT. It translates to CASSLGAPSAGGELFF.

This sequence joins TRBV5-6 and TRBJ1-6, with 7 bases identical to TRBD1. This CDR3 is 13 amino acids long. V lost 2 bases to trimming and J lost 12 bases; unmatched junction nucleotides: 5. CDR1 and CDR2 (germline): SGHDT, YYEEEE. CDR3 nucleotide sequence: TGTGCCAGCAGCTTACAGGGGATTTTACCCCTCCACTTT. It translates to CASSLQGILPLHF.

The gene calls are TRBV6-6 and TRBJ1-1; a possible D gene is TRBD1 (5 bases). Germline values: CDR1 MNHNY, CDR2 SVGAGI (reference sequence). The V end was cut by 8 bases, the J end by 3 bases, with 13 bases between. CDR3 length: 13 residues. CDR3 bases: TGTGCCAGCGCCCCGGGGACTGACACTGAAGCTTTCTTT. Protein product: CASAPGTDTEAFF.

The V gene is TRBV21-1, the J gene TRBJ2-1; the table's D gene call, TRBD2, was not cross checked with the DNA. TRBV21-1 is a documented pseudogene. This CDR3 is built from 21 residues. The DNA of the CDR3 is TGTGCCAGCAACCGGACAGGGGGCAAGGTGACTAGCGGGGGGGCTTACAATGAGCAGTTCTTC. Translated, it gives CASNRTGGKVTSGGAYNEQFF.

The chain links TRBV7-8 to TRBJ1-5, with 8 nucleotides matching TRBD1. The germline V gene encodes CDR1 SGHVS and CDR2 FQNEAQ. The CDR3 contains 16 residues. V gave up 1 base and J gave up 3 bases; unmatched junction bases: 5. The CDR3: CASSLDRGVDNQPQHF. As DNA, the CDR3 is TGTGCCAGCAGCTTAGACAGGGGGGTTGACAATCAGCCCCAGCATTTT.

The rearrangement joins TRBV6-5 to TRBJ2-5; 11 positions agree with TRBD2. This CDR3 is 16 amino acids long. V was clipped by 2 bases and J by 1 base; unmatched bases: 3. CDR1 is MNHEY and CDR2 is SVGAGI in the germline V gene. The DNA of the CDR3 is TGTGCCAGCAGTTACCATAGCGGGGGGGGCCAAGAGACCCAGTACTTC. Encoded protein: CASSYHSGGGQETQYF.

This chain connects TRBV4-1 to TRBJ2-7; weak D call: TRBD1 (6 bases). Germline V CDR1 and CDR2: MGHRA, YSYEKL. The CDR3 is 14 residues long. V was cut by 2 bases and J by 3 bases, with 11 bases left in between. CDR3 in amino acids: CASSQSRGDYEQYF. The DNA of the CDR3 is TGCGCCAGCAGCCAAAGCAGGGGAGACTACGAGCAGTACTTC.

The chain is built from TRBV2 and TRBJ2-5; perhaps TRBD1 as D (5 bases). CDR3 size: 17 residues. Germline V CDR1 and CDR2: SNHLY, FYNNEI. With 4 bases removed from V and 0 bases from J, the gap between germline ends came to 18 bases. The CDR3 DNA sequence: TGTGCCAGCAGTGGGTGGGGCAGGGCTCCGTACCAAGAGACCCAGTACTTC. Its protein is CASSGWGRAPYQETQYF.

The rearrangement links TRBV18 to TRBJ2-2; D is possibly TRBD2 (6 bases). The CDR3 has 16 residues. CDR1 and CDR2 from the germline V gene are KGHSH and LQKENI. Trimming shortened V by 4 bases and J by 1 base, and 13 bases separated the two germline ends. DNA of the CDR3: TGTGCCAGCTCACTCTCCGGGACTCAGAACACCGGGGAGCTGTTTTTT. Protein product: CASSLSGTQNTGELFF.

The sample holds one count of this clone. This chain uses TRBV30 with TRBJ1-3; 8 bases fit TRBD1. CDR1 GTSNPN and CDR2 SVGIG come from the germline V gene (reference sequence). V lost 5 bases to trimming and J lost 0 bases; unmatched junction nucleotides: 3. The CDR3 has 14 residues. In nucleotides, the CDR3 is TGTGCCTGGCGGGACAGGAGCTCTGGAAACACCATATATTTT. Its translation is CAWRDRSSGNTIYF.

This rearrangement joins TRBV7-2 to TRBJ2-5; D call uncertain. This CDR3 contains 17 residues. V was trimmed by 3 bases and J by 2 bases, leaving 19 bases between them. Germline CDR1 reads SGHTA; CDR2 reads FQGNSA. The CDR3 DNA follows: TGTGCCAGCAGCTTTTCCGGCGGCCCCTCAAATCAAGAGACCCAGTACTTC. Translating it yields CASSFSGGPSNQETQYF.

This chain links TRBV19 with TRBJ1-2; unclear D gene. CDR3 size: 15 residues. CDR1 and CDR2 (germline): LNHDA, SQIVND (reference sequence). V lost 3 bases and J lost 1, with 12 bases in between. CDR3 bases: TGTGCCAGTAGTATGGCGGACGGGATTAACTATGGCTACACCTTC. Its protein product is CASSMADGINYGYTF.

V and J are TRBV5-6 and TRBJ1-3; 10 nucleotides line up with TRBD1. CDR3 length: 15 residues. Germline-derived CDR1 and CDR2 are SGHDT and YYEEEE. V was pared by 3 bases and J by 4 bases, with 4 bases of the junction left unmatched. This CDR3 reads CASSYRTGGGNTIYF. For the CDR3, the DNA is TGTGCCAGCAGCTACCGGACAGGGGGAGGAAACACCATATATTTT.

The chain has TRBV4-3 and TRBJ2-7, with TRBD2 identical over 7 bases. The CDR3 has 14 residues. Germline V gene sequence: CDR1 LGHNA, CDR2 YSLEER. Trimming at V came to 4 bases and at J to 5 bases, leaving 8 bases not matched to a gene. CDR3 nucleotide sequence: TGCGCCAGCAGCCTTCGACTAGCACTCCACGAGCAGTACTTC. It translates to CASSLRLALHEQYF.

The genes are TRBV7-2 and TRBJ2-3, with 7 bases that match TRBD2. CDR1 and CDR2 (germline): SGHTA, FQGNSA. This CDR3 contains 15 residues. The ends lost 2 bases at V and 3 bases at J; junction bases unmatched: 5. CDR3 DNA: TGTGCCAGCAGCTTACTGTTGCGGGGGACAGATACGCAGTATTTT. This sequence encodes CASSLLLRGTDTQYF.

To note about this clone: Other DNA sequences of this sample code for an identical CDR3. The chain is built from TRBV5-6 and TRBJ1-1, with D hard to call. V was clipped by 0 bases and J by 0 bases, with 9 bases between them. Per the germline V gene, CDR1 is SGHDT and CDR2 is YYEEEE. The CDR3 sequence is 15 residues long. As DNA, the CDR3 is TGTGCCAGCAGCTTGGGGCAGGTCATGAACACTGAAGCTTTCTTT. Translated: CASSLGQVMNTEAFF.

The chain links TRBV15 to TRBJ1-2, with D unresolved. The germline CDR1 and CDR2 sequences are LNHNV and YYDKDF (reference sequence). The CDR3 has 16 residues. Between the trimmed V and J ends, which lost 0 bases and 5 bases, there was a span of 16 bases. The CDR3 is CATSRDHGTLLYGYTF. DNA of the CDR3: TGTGCCACCAGCAGAGATCACGGTACCCTACTTTATGGCTACACCTTC.

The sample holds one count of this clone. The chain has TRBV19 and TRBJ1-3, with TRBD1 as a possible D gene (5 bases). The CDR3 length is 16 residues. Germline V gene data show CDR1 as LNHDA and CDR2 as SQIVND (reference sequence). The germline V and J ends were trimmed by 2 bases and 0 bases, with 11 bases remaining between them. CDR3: CASSIQGLDSGNTIYF. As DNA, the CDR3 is TGTGCCAGTAGTATACAGGGCCTAGACTCTGGAAACACCATATATTTT.

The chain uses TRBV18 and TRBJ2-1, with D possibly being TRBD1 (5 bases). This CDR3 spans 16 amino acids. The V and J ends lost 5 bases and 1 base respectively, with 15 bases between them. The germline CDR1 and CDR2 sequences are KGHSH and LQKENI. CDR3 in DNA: TGTGCCAGCTCATTCCAGGGATCTGGATCCTACAATGAGCAGTTCTTC. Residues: CASSFQGSGSYNEQFF.